What follows describes a single T cell receptor (beta chain). Its antigen is not known. The source of the sample is a study of CD8 T cells in ankylosing spondylitis. Study observations and caveats: A number of the motif variants had already been described in reactive arthritis synovial fluid and blood. There was reportedly significant enrichment of clones that were disease-linked in matched ankylosing spondylitis synovial fluid.

Libraries for TCR beta were made by quantitative 5'-RACE with molecular barcodes. TCRdb reprocessed the 5' RACE reads with MiXCR, giving one entry per CDR3 protein. The table includes 300,000 to 400,000 distinct CDR3 sequences, about 14% detected once. CDR1 MGHDK and CDR2 SYGVNS come from the germline V gene. The CDR3 contains 14 residues. Trimming took off 2 bases at V and 7 bases at J, with 11 bases between the two ends. The sequencing sample was made of blood, either unsorted or a sorted T cell fraction (not recorded which). This chain connects TRBV25-1 to TRBJ2-2; maybe TRBD1 (6 bases). The sequence was collected from a male donor with ankylosing spondylitis or in good health (not recorded which). The CDR3 region is CASSEQQGVGELFF. The CDR3, as DNA: TGTGCCAGCAGTGAACAACAGGGAGTCGGGGAGCTGTTTTTT.